This T cell receptor beta chain was sequenced during a study of monozygotic twins with inflammatory bowel disease. Total RNA input per TCR library was roughly 3,300 ng. TCRdb reworked the 5' RACE reads into one entry per CDR3 protein, no DNA. The sample holds some 170,000 distinct CDR3 sequences. The CDR3 loop spans 13 amino acids. Germline V gives CDR1 DFQATT, CDR2 SNEGSKA (reference sequence). This sequence joins TRBV20-1 and TRBJ1-6; lacking DNA, the TRBD1 call made by TCRdb goes unchecked. Sample: blood. The receptor comes from a human donor with ulcerative colitis or Crohn's disease, or a healthy co-twin of an affected twin (not recorded which). The CDR3 loop reads CSASPGGRSPLHF.